This TCR beta chain was recorded in a study of human T cells and chemical hapten exposure. The sample's time point: patch test 1, 2 weeks after DPC sensitization. Treatment denoted: therapeutic diphenylcyclopropenone sensitization with weekly scalp DPC. Blood collection took place prior to placing each patch test. Patients had alopecia, were aged 18 to 70, and were not pregnant. This clonotype occurred once. Its antigen is still unknown. Findings and caveats of the study: Alopecia affecting every donor means their immune response may not match healthy people's. Expanded TCRs made up significantly more big CDR3 similarity clusters than controls did.

TCRdb independently ran MiXCR on the RACE reads; one entry per CDR3 protein. The table lists over 11,000 distinct CDR3 sequences, 15% to 20% of them singletons. Germline CDR1 is SGHDT and CDR2 is YYEEEE. Deletions cut 5 bases from V and 4 bases from J, with 6 bases between. The CDR3 runs 11 residues. This TCR was recovered from a woman between 25 and 40 years old with alopecia areata. Some clones in this sample may be carry-over from other donors' samples. The chain links TRBV5-6 to TRBJ1-2; the D is unclear. The sample consisted of whole blood, taken in connection with sensitization to the hapten diphenylcyclopropenone (DPC). The CDR3 spells CASSNSYGYTF. The CDR3 nucleotides are TGTGCCAGCAGTAACAGCTATGGCTACACCTTC.